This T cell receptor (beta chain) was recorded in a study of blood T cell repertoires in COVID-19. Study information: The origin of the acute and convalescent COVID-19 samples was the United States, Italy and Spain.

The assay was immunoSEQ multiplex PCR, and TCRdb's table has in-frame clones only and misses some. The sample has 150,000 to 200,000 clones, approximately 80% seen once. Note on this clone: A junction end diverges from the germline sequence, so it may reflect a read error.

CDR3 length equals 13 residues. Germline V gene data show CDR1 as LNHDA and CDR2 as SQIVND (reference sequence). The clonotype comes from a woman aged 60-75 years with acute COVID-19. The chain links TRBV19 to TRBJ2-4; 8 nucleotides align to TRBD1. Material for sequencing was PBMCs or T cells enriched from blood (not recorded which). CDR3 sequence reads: CASSTGDRPRQNF. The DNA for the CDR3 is TGTGCCAGTAGTACGGGGGACAGGCCTAGGCAGAACTTC.